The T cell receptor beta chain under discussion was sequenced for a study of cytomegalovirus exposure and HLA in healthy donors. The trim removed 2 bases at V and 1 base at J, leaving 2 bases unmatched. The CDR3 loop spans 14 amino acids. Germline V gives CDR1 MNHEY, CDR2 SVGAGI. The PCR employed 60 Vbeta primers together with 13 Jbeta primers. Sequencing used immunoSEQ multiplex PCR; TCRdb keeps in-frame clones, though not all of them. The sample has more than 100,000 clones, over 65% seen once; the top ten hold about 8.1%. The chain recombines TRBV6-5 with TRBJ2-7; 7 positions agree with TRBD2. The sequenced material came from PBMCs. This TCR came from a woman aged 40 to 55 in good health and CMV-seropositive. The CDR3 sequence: CASSYGRESYEQYF. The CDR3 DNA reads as TGTGCCAGCAGTTACGGGAGGGAGTCCTACGAGCAGTACTTC.